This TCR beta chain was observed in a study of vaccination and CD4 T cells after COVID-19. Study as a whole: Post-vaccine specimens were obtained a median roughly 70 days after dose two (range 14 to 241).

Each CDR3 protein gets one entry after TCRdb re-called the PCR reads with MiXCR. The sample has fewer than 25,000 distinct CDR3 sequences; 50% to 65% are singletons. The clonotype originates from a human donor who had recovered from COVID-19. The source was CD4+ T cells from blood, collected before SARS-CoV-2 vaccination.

CDR3 sequence (DNA): TGTGCCAGCATCAACCTAGCGGGCTCAGAGACCCAGTACTTC. Translated, it gives CASINLAGSETQYF. The genes are TRBV7-2 and TRBJ2-5; 8 bases agree with TRBD2. CDR3 length: 14 residues. V shed 7 bases, J shed 4 bases, and the junction held 8 bases outside the gene matches. Per germline, CDR1 SGHTA and CDR2 FQGNSA. Complete variable domain (other parts from reference TRBV7-2 and TRBJ2-5): GAGVSQSPSNKVTEKGKDVELRCDPISGHTALYWYRQSLGQGLEFLIYFQGNSAPDKSGLPSDRFSAERTGGSVSTLTIQRTQQEDSAVYLCASINLAGSETQYFGPGTRLLVL.